These 22 T cell receptor beta chains were sequenced from one sample in a study of blood T cells in healthy people across ages. The use of a sample-barcoded 5' primer and a J-beta primer mix characterized a second PCR of roughly 6 to 11 cycles. TCRdb reprocessed the 5' RACE reads with MiXCR, giving one entry per CDR3 protein. The sample lists over 950,000 distinct CDR3 sequences, around two fifths occurring once. The sample taken for sequencing was blood. All receptors derive from a man between 18 and 29 years old in good health.

This clonotype was observed a handful of times. The rearrangement links TRBV6-2 or TRBV6-3 to TRBJ2-3; the match to TRBD2 covers 10 bases. The CDR3 has 15 amino acids. CDR1 and CDR2 (germline): MNHEY, SVGEGT. J gave up 2 bases and V 7 bases, and 6 bases lay outside the gene matches. The CDR3 reads CASNLAGENTDTQYF. The CDR3 region has the DNA TGTGCCAGCAATCTAGCGGGGGAGAACACAGATACGCAGTATTTT.

Turning to this clonotype: One end of the junction is discordant with germline, which a read error may explain. The rearrangement joins TRBV29-1 to TRBJ1-2, with D possibly being TRBD1 (5 bases). From germline, CDR1 is SQVTM and CDR2 ANQGSEA. The CDR3 contains 16 residues. The CDR3 loop is CSGVVGTTTRTYDYTF. The CDR3 region has the DNA TGCAGCGGTGTTGTGGGGACTACCACCCGAACTTATGACTACACCTTC.

This clonotype was recorded a few times. V usage is TRBV4-2 and J usage is TRBJ1-2; D not certain. Germline assignment: CDR1 LGHNA and CDR2 YNFKEQ. Trimming removed 0 bases from V and 6 bases from J, with 5 bases in between. The length of the CDR3 is 12 residues. CDR3 DNA sequence: TGTGCCAGCAGCCAAGACAGCGATGGCTACACCTTC. Protein: CASSQDSDGYTF.

The chain recombines TRBV10-3 with TRBJ2-3; the D gene is possibly TRBD1 (5 bases). The CDR3 sequence is 16 residues long. Germline values: CDR1 ENHRY, CDR2 SYGVKD. V lost 2 bases, J lost 2 bases, and 14 bases lay in between. The DNA for the CDR3 is TGTGCCATCAGTGAGCGGCAGGGATTGATCACAGATACGCAGTATTTT. It codes for CAISERQGLITDTQYF.

The chain combines TRBV20-1 with TRBJ1-5, with 7 bases matching TRBD1. The CDR3 totals 14 residues. The germline CDR1 and CDR2 sequences are DFQATT and SNEGSKA (reference sequence). The trim removed 4 bases at V and 4 bases at J, leaving 7 bases unmatched. The CDR3 sequence: CSAIQGSPNQPQHF. DNA of the CDR3: TGCAGTGCTATACAGGGGTCCCCTAATCAGCCCCAGCATTTT.

CDR3 coding DNA: TGCAGTGCTAGCGACGGACCGGCCCCTAGGGGCTACACCTTC. It translates to CSASDGPAPRGYTF. The chain uses TRBV20-1 and TRBJ1-2, with D unresolved. Looked up from germline, CDR1 is DFQATT and CDR2 is SNEGSKA (reference sequence). CDR3 size: 14 residues. V gave up 3 bases and J gave up 8 bases, with 19 bases separating them.

The V gene is TRBV29-1, the J gene TRBJ1-1; D ambiguous. The CDR3 consists of 13 residues. Deletions cut 3 bases from V and 6 bases from J, with 14 bases between. CDR1 SQVTM and CDR2 ANQGSEA come from the germline V gene. DNA of the CDR3: TGCAGCGTTGAGGTCGGGTGGGAGGCTGAAGCTTTCTTT. Protein product: CSVEVGWEAEAFF. Full variable domain (missing parts from reference TRBV29-1 and TRBJ1-1): SAVISQKPSRDICQRGTSLTIQCQVDSQVTMMFWYRQQPGQSLTLIATANQGSEATYESGFVIDKFPISRPNLTFSTLTVSNMSPEDSSIYLCSVEVGWEAEAFFGQGTRLTVV.

V and J are TRBV4-3 and TRBJ1-2, with D uncertain. Germline-derived CDR1 and CDR2 are LGHNA and YSLEER. V lost 1 base and J lost 2, with 14 bases in between. The CDR3 has 16 residues. The CDR3 DNA is TGCGCCAGCAGCCAAGGTTGGGCCCTATTCAACTATGGCTACACCTTC. This gives the protein CASSQGWALFNYGYTF.

This clonotype was observed a single time. The gene calls are TRBV25-1 and TRBJ1-1; no clear D. This CDR3 has 16 amino acids. The germline V and J ends were trimmed by 3 bases and 4 bases, with 18 bases remaining between them. Germline assignment: CDR1 MGHDK and CDR2 SYGVNS. The CDR3 region is CASSDLSGQTSTEAFF. The CDR3 DNA sequence: TGTGCCAGCAGTGACTTATCTGGGCAGACAAGCACTGAAGCTTTCTTT.

The gene calls are TRBV7-2 and TRBJ1-1; 11 bases line up with TRBD1. The germline V gene encodes CDR1 SGHTA and CDR2 FQGNSA. The CDR3 spans 16 residues. V shed 5 bases and J 2 bases; nucleotides not matched to a gene: 7. CDR3 sequence (DNA): TGTGCCAGCAGCCCCAGGACAGGGGGCGGAAACACTGAAGCTTTCTTT. Translation gives CASSPRTGGGNTEAFF.

To note about this clonotype: A read error may produce the germline difference seen at one junction end. This sequence joins TRBV5-6 and TRBJ2-1, with D possibly TRBD2 on 5 matching bases. Germline V lookup: CDR1 SGHDT, CDR2 YYEEEE. The CDR3 has 14 amino acids. The CDR3 sequence is CASSLQASHNEQLF. DNA for the CDR3: TGTGCCAGCAGCCTGCAGGCTAGCCACAATGAGCAGCTCTTC.

The table lists this clonotype with a few counts. The J gene is TRBJ1-1, the V gene TRBV15, with D perhaps matching TRBD1 (6 bases). V was shortened by 0 bases and J by 7 bases, with 15 bases between the two germline ends. This CDR3 has 15 residues. Germline V gives CDR1 LNHNV, CDR2 YYDKDF (reference sequence). The chain's CDR3 is CATSRDGTGIDEAFF. The CDR3 region has the DNA TGTGCCACCAGCAGAGATGGAACAGGGATCGATGAAGCTTTCTTT. Looking up the rest from reference TRBV15 and TRBJ1-1 gives the full variable domain: DAMVIQNPRYQVTQFGKPVTLSCSQTLNHNVMYWYQQKSSQAPKLLFHYYDKDFNNEADTPDNFQSRRPNTSFCFLDIRSPGLGDTAMYLCATSRDGTGIDEAFFGQGTRLTVV.

The CDR3 nucleotides are TGCGCCAGCAGCTTACAGGCGGCTGGGTCCTACAATGAGCAGTTCTTC. It encodes CASSLQAAGSYNEQFF. The chain employs TRBV5-1 and TRBJ2-1, with TRBD1 as a possible D gene (5 bases). The CDR3 covers 16 residues. Looked up from germline, CDR1 is SGHRS and CDR2 is YFSETQ. Trimming removed 2 bases at V and 1 base at J, with 13 bases between.

The chain has TRBV6-6 and TRBJ1-5, with D perhaps TRBD1 (5 bases). The CDR3 is 15 residues long. From germline, CDR1 is MNHNY and CDR2 SVGAGI (reference sequence). Trimming shortened V by 7 bases and J by 5 bases, and 18 bases separated the two germline ends. This chain's CDR3 is CASISDTTKDQPQHF. The CDR3 bases are TGTGCCAGCATATCGGACACGACAAAAGATCAGCCCCAGCATTTT.

The chain couples TRBV12-3 or TRBV12-4 to TRBJ2-3; 10 bases agree with TRBD1. J lost 3 bases, V lost 2 bases, and 5 bases had no gene match. The CDR3 consists of 16 residues. The CDR3 region is CASSLSDRGTTDTQYF. CDR3 coding DNA: TGTGCCAGCAGTTTATCGGACAGGGGGACGACAGATACGCAGTATTTT.

There are a few counts of this clonotype. This chain connects TRBV4-3 to TRBJ1-2; D gene uncertain. V was shortened by 1 base and J by 8 bases, with 17 bases between the two germline ends. The CDR3 runs 15 residues. The germline CDR1 and CDR2 sequences are LGHNA and YSLEER. Here the CDR3 reads CASSQGNSRKRGYTF. In DNA, the CDR3 is TGCGCCAGCAGCCAAGGGAACAGTCGGAAGAGGGGCTACACCTTC.

The chain carries TRBV20-1 and TRBJ2-1, with D possibly TRBD2 on 7 matching bases. This CDR3 is built from 16 residues. Germline V lookup: CDR1 DFQATT, CDR2 SNEGSKA (reference sequence). The germline V and J ends were trimmed by 5 bases and 6 bases, with 23 bases remaining between them. The CDR3 here is CSARKRGGEGSNEQFF. As DNA, the CDR3 is TGCAGTGCTCGTAAGAGGGGGGGTGAGGGGAGCAATGAGCAGTTCTTC.

This clonotype was seen ten or more times. The chain combines TRBV2 with TRBJ2-7, with D possibly matching TRBD1 (6 bases). CDR1 and CDR2 from the germline V gene are SNHLY and FYNNEI. Deletions cut 1 base from V and 5 bases from J, with 9 bases between. The CDR3 covers 13 residues. The CDR3 sequence: CASSEGAGDEQYF. CDR3 in DNA: TGTGCCAGCAGTGAAGGGGCAGGGGACGAGCAGTACTTC.

About this clonotype itself: At one end the junction does not follow the germline gene, possibly because of a read error. The chain has TRBV3-1 and TRBJ2-3, with TRBD2 matching over 15 bases. The CDR3 loop spans 18 amino acids. Per the germline V gene, CDR1 is LGHDT and CDR2 is YNNKEL (reference sequence). The CDR3 region is CASSQAGTSGGRTDAQYF. CDR3 DNA: TGTGCCAGCAGCCAAGCGGGGACTAGCGGGGGGCGCACAGATGCGCAGTATTTT.

Comments on this clonotype: A junction end diverges from the germline sequence, so it may reflect a read error. The chain couples TRBV30 to TRBJ2-1; 8 nucleotides agree with TRBD2. The CDR3 covers 16 residues. Germline loops: CDR1 GTSNPN, CDR2 SVGIG (reference sequence). This chain's CDR3 is CAWSVSLVAGYNEQFF. The CDR3 coding sequence is TGCGCCTGGAGTGTATCCTTGGTAGCGGGGTACAATGAGCAGTTCTTC.

The chain uses TRBV7-2 and TRBJ1-1; D unresolved. Between the trimmed V and J ends, which lost 5 bases and 4 bases, there was a span of 11 bases. This CDR3 region has 13 residues. The germline gives CDR1 SGHTA, CDR2 FQGNSA. CDR3 DNA sequence: TGTGCCAGCAGCCTGAAGGAACGCACTGAAGCTTTCTTT. It translates to CASSLKERTEAFF.

The CDR3 DNA is TGTGCCAGCAGCACGAGCGGCGGACATAACACCGGGGAGCTGTTTTTT. Its protein product is CASSTSGGHNTGELFF. The V and J genes are TRBV9 and TRBJ2-2, with D perhaps being TRBD1 or TRBD2 (5 bases each). V was shortened by 4 bases and J by 2 bases, with 15 bases between the two germline ends. The CDR3 runs 16 residues. Looked up from germline, CDR1 is SGDLS and CDR2 is YYNGEE.